The 13 T cell receptor beta chains reported below all come from one sample, sequenced in a study of blood T cell repertoires in COVID-19 (dated by TCRdb to the early 2020s). The library was made by the immunoSEQ multiplex PCR assay. TCRdb mirrors the immuneACCESS table, restricted to in-frame sequences. Some clones are absent from its copies; in checked studies, under half trace to an unresolved V gene, and the reason for the others is unknown. Here the sample has 190,000 or so clones; around 80% occur a single time. Approximately 12% of the sample lies in the top ten. The specimen was peripheral blood. Receptors originate from a woman of 80 years or more with COVID-19, enrolled during active disease.

In DNA, the CDR3 is TGTGCCAGCAGCCCTCCAATTCTACAGGGGCGCGGAAACACCATATATTTT. Translation: CASSPPILQGRGNTIYF. The chain links TRBV7-9 to TRBJ1-3; 7 bases are a match to TRBD1. J lost 4 bases, V lost 5 bases, and 14 bases had no gene match. This CDR3 spans 17 amino acids. Germline V gene data show CDR1 as SEHNR and CDR2 as FQNEAQ (reference sequence).

As DNA, the CDR3 is TGTGCCAGCAGTGTCGGTAGCGGGAGTGATACGCAGTATTTT. As protein: CASSVGSGSDTQYF. The chain has TRBV2 and TRBJ2-3, with 9 bases that match TRBD2. Looked up from germline, CDR1 is SNHLY and CDR2 is FYNNEI. V dropped 4 bases and J dropped 6; count of bases not matched to a gene: 5. The CDR3 contains 14 residues.

The chain links TRBV6-2 or TRBV6-3 to TRBJ2-1, with 10 nucleotides matching TRBD2. This CDR3 spans 19 amino acids. Germline values: CDR1 MNHEY, CDR2 SVGEGT. After removal of 0 bases from V and 4 bases from J, the junction contained 12 bases not matched to a gene. The CDR3 protein is CASSYSIFRLAGEYNEQFF. The CDR3 DNA reads TGTGCCAGCAGTTACTCGATATTTCGTCTAGCGGGGGAGTACAATGAGCAGTTCTTC.

J is TRBJ2-7 and V is TRBV20-1; 9 nucleotides match TRBD1. The CDR3 covers 14 residues. V lost 3 bases and J lost 0; bases outside the gene matches: 3. CDR1 is DFQATT and CDR2 is SNEGSKA in the germline V gene (reference sequence). CDR3 coding DNA: TGCAGTGCTAGTACGGGACAGGGCTCCTACGAGCAGTACTTC. The encoded protein is CSASTGQGSYEQYF.

The genes are TRBV11-2 and TRBJ2-2; 8 nucleotides match TRBD2. The CDR3 covers 16 residues. The germline V gene has CDR1 SGHAT and CDR2 FQNNGV. J was trimmed by 1 base and V by 5 bases; bases with no gene match: 6. The CDR3, as DNA: TGTGCCAGCAGCCTACGGGGGGGAAAGAACACCGGGGAGCTGTTTTTT. Its protein is CASSLRGGKNTGELFF.

This chain links TRBV5-1 with TRBJ1-2, with TRBD1 matching 7 bases. Per the germline V gene, CDR1 is SGHRS and CDR2 is YFSETQ. Trimming cost V 8 bases and J 2 bases; bases outside gene matches: 9. There are 14 residues in the CDR3. DNA of the CDR3: TGCGCCAGTTATGAGGGGGCTTCGAACTATGGCTACACCTTC. The encoded protein is CASYEGASNYGYTF. Complete variable domain (other parts from reference TRBV5-1 and TRBJ1-2): KAGVTQTPRYLIKTRGQQVTLSCSPISGHRSVSWYQQTPGQGLQFLFEYFSETQRNKGNFPGRFSGRQFSNSRSEMNVSTLELGDSALYLCASYEGASNYGYTFGSGTRLTVV.

This rearrangement joins TRBV7-6 to TRBJ2-2; 7 bases are shared with TRBD2. The ends lost 1 base at V and 4 bases at J; junction bases unmatched: 3. Germline V gene data show CDR1 as SGHVS and CDR2 as FNYEAQ. This CDR3 spans 15 amino acids. Written as DNA, the CDR3 is TGTGCCAGCAGCTTAGATGGCGGGGGCACCGGGGAGCTGTTTTTT. It specifies CASSLDGGGTGELFF.

This chain uses TRBV7-6 with TRBJ1-2; 10 bases align to TRBD1. This CDR3 region has 15 residues. Germline-derived CDR1 and CDR2 are SGHVS and FNYEAQ. Unmatched junction bases numbered 7, after V lost 5 bases and J lost 4 bases. CDR3 coding DNA: TGTGCCAGCAGCCAGGGGACAGGGGACATCTATGGCTACACCTTC. This codes for CASSQGTGDIYGYTF.

The chain has TRBV6-2 or TRBV6-3 and TRBJ2-3, with 8 bases matching TRBD1. This CDR3 spans 17 amino acids. CDR1 is MNHEY and CDR2 is SVGEGT in the germline V gene. V shed 2 bases, J shed 0 bases, and the junction held 7 bases outside the gene matches. CDR3 sequence: CASSYGQGASSTDTQYF. DNA of the CDR3: TGTGCCAGCAGTTACGGGCAGGGGGCCTCTAGCACAGATACGCAGTATTTT.

V is TRBV20-1 and J is TRBJ2-7; a possible D gene is TRBD1 (5 bases). This CDR3 is 11 amino acids long. Germline V CDR1 and CDR2: DFQATT, SNEGSKA (reference sequence). With 5 bases removed from V and 7 bases from J, the gap between germline ends came to 12 bases. The CDR3 spells CSAGRVWEQYF. The CDR3 DNA sequence: TGCAGTGCTGGCAGGGTTTGGGAGCAGTACTTC.

This clone was found a few times. The V call is TRBV24-1, the J call TRBJ2-3; 7 nucleotides align to TRBD2. Germline-derived CDR1 and CDR2 are KGHDR and SFDVKD. Unmatched junction bases numbered 7, after V lost 1 base and J lost 4 bases. CDR3 length: 16 residues. CDR3 sequence: CATSDFGRGSSDTQYF. As DNA, the CDR3 is TGTGCCACCAGTGATTTTGGGAGGGGTTCTTCAGATACGCAGTATTTT.

This clone occurred once. The J gene is TRBJ2-5, the V gene TRBV5-1; D gene unclear. The V gene lost 3 bases and the J gene lost 4 bases, with 13 bases spanning the gap. CDR1 is SGHRS and CDR2 is YFSETQ in the germline V gene. This CDR3 contains 14 residues. CDR3 region: CASSSTVTGETQYF. The CDR3 bases are TGCGCCAGCAGCTCGACGGTAACGGGAGAGACCCAGTACTTC.

This sequence joins TRBV19 and TRBJ2-3, with D tentatively TRBD2 (6 bases). Germline-derived CDR1 and CDR2 are LNHDA and SQIVND (reference sequence). The CDR3 is 15 residues long. V dropped 1 base and J dropped 0 bases, with 8 bases sitting between them. The DNA for the CDR3 is TGTGCCAGTAGTATAGGAGGGACTAGCACAGATACGCAGTATTTT. Translation: CASSIGGTSTDTQYF.